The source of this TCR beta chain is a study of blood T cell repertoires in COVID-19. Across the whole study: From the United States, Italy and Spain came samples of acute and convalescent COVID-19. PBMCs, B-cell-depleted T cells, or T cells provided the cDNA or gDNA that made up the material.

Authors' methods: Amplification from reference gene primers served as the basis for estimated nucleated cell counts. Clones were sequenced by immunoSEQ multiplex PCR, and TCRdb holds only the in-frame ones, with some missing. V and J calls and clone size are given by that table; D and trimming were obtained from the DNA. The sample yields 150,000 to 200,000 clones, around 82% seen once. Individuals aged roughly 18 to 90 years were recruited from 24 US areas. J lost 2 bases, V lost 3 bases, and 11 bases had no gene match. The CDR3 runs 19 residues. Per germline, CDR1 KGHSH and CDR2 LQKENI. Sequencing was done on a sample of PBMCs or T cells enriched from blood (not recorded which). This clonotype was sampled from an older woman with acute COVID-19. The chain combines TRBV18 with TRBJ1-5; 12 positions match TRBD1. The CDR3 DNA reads TGTGCCAGCTCACCGGCTTTGGGACAGGGGGCAGGGGGCAATCAGCCCCAGCATTTT. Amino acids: CASSPALGQGAGGNQPQHF.